The 23 T cell receptor beta chains reported below all come from one sample, sequenced in a study of cytomegalovirus exposure and HLA in healthy donors. The primer mix had 60 Vbeta and 13 Jbeta primers. Measured with immunoSEQ multiplex PCR; TCRdb has only the in-frame clones, and not every one. The top ten hold about 2.6% of the sample, which has around 200,000 clones, around 86% seen once. The sequenced sample consisted of PBMCs. Source of these receptors: a middle-aged woman in good health and CMV-seronegative.

The CDR3 spells CASRDRSYEQYF. The CDR3, as DNA: TGTGCCAGTAGGGACAGGTCGTACGAGCAGTACTTC. This rearrangement joins TRBV19 to TRBJ2-7, with 7 bases identical to TRBD1. V trimming: 6 bases; J trimming: 4 bases; junction bases outside the gene matches: 3. Germline CDR1 LNHDA, CDR2 SQIVND (reference sequence). The length of the CDR3 is 12 residues.

V gene TRBV29-1 combines with J gene TRBJ2-2, with 7 positions matching TRBD2. The V segment lost 4 bases and the J segment 7 bases; nucleotides outside the gene matches: 12. The CDR3 totals 15 residues. Germline values: CDR1 SQVTM, CDR2 ANQGSEA. CDR3 coding DNA: TGCAGCGTTGTAGGGGCGGGAGTGGGTGTCGGGGAGCTGTTTTTT. Translating it yields CSVVGAGVGVGELFF.

The V call is TRBV6-6, the J call TRBJ1-5, with D tentatively TRBD1 (6 bases). The germline gives CDR1 MNHNY, CDR2 SVGAGI (reference sequence). The CDR3 is 16 residues long. The germline V and J ends were trimmed by 4 bases and 0 bases, with 13 bases remaining between them. Here the CDR3 reads CASSSRQVDSNQPQHF. The CDR3, as DNA: TGTGCCAGCAGTTCCCGACAGGTCGATAGCAATCAGCCCCAGCATTTT.

The chain has TRBV6-5 and TRBJ2-2; the match to TRBD2 covers 9 bases. Germline V gene sequence: CDR1 MNHEY, CDR2 SVGAGI. The CDR3 is made up of 14 amino acids. Trimming took 10 bases from V and 6 from J; bases not matched to a gene: 9. This CDR3 reads CAIGGRAGPGELFF. The CDR3 region has the DNA TGTGCCATCGGCGGGAGGGCCGGGCCCGGGGAGCTGTTTTTT.

The V call is TRBV10-2, the J call TRBJ2-1; 9 bases agree with TRBD2. The J segment lost 4 bases and the V segment lost 11 bases, leaving 9 bases of the junction unmatched. This CDR3 is built from 14 residues. CDR1 and CDR2 from the germline V gene are WSHSY and SAAADI. CDR3 sequence reads: CASMPAGGYNEQFF. As DNA, the CDR3 is TGCGCCTCGATGCCAGCGGGAGGATACAATGAGCAGTTCTTC.

The chain couples TRBV11-1 to TRBJ2-5, with 8 positions matching TRBD1. Germline CDR1 reads SGHAT; CDR2 reads FQDESV (reference sequence). The trim removed 7 bases at V and 4 bases at J, leaving 11 bases unmatched. CDR3 size: 15 residues. In nucleotides, the CDR3 is TGTGCCAGCACCGAACGAGGACAGGGCACAGAGACCCAGTACTTC. Translated: CASTERGQGTETQYF.

The chain employs TRBV6-1 and TRBJ2-5, with TRBD1 matching 10 bases. The CDR3 has 14 amino acids. With 6 bases clipped from V and 11 bases from J, the junction kept 12 bases outside the gene matches. The germline CDR1 and CDR2 sequences are MNHNS and SASEGT. The CDR3 coding sequence is TGTGCCAGCAGGAGGGGGACAGGGGACGGGGAGCAGTACTTC. This sequence encodes CASRRGTGDGEQYF.

The gene calls are TRBV5-1 and TRBJ2-1; D is possibly TRBD2 (6 bases). Trimming cost V 0 bases and J 2 bases, with 9 bases left between them. CDR1 is SGHRS and CDR2 is YFSETQ in the germline V gene. The CDR3 has 15 amino acids. This CDR3 is CASSLARTTYNEQFF. In nucleotides, the CDR3 is TGCGCCAGCAGCTTGGCCCGGACTACCTACAATGAGCAGTTCTTC.

On this clone: At one end, the junction sequence differs from germline, possibly due to a read error. The chain uses TRBV27 and TRBJ2-7; 14 nucleotides agree with TRBD2. The CDR3 runs to 14 residues. Germline V gene data show CDR1 as MNHEY and CDR2 as SMNVEV (reference sequence). The DNA for the CDR3 is TGTGCCAGCAGTTTCTCAGGGACTAGCGGGAGAGCGTGGTTC. Its translation: CASSFSGTSGRAWF.

The chain is built from TRBV29-1 and TRBJ1-4, with 8 bases that match TRBD1. Germline V gene sequence: CDR1 SQVTM, CDR2 ANQGSEA. Trimming at V came to 2 bases and at J to 8 bases, leaving 13 bases not matched to a gene. The CDR3 totals 16 residues. CDR3: CSVESDKQGGREKLFF. For the CDR3, the DNA is TGCAGCGTTGAATCAGACAAACAGGGGGGCAGAGAAAAACTGTTTTTT. Drawing the rest from reference TRBV29-1 and TRBJ1-4, the complete variable domain is SAVISQKPSRDICQRGTSLTIQCQVDSQVTMMFWYRQQPGQSLTLIATANQGSEATYESGFVIDKFPISRPNLTFSTLTVSNMSPEDSSIYLCSVESDKQGGREKLFFGSGTQLSVL.

The chain employs TRBV2 and TRBJ2-7, with 8 bases lining up with TRBD1. Trimming took 6 bases from V and 3 from J; bases not matched to a gene: 7. The CDR3 loop spans 14 amino acids. Germline V lookup: CDR1 SNHLY, CDR2 FYNNEI. The CDR3 protein is CASRETGDHYEQYF. In DNA form, the CDR3 reads TGTGCCAGCAGGGAGACAGGGGATCACTACGAGCAGTACTTC.

The V and J genes are TRBV29-1 and TRBJ2-7; TRBD1 aligns across 10 bases. The germline V gene encodes CDR1 SQVTM and CDR2 ANQGSEA. The length of the CDR3 is 16 residues. V was clipped by 2 bases and J by 1 base; unmatched bases: 8. For the CDR3, the DNA is TGCAGCGTTGAAAGCGACTTGGGACAGGGGTCCTACGAGCAGTACTTC. This encodes CSVESDLGQGSYEQYF.

This chain uses TRBV9 with TRBJ2-1, with 7 bases lining up with TRBD1. Trimming took 4 bases from V and 6 from J; bases not matched to a gene: 13. The CDR3 has 16 residues. Germline loops: CDR1 SGDLS, CDR2 YYNGEE. In DNA form, the CDR3 reads TGTGCCAGCAGCCGTAGGGGGCGGGCAGAGACCAATGAGCAGTTCTTC. It translates to CASSRRGRAETNEQFF.

The chain is built from TRBV27 and TRBJ2-5; TRBD2 is a possible D gene (6 bases). The V end was cut by 10 bases, the J end by 5 bases, with 14 bases between. Looked up from germline, CDR1 is MNHEY and CDR2 is SMNVEV (reference sequence). CDR3 length: 12 residues. CDR3 sequence: CAKGRAGETQYF. The CDR3 nucleotides read TGTGCCAAGGGGCGGGCGGGGGAGACCCAGTACTTC.

The chain recombines TRBV9 with TRBJ2-5, with TRBD1 as a possible D gene (6 bases). V was cut by 0 bases and J by 8 bases, with 17 bases left in between. Germline V lookup: CDR1 SGDLS, CDR2 YYNGEE. The CDR3 consists of 15 residues. The DNA of the CDR3 is TGTGCCAGCAGCGTAGGGTTACAGGGCCTGAGAACCCAGTACTTC. Translated: CASSVGLQGLRTQYF.

This rearrangement joins TRBV9 to TRBJ2-1; the match to TRBD2 covers 13 bases. The CDR3 sequence is 16 residues long. With V trimmed by 4 bases and J by 7 bases, 8 bases remained unmatched. The germline V gene has CDR1 SGDLS and CDR2 YYNGEE. The CDR3 is CASSTRLAGGWNEQFF. DNA of the CDR3: TGTGCCAGCAGCACAAGACTAGCGGGAGGTTGGAATGAGCAGTTCTTC. Full variable domain (missing parts from reference TRBV9 and TRBJ2-1): DSGVTQTPKHLITATGQRVTLRCSPRSGDLSVYWYQQSLDQGLQFLIQYYNGEERAKGNILERFSAQQFPDLHSELNLSSLELGDSALYFCASSTRLAGGWNEQFFGPGTRLTVL.

V usage is TRBV5-8 and J usage is TRBJ2-7; D ambiguous. Germline assignment: CDR1 SGHTS and CDR2 YDEGEE. V was cut by 0 bases and J by 7 bases, with 5 bases left in between. The CDR3 spans 11 residues. In DNA form, the CDR3 reads TGTGCCAGCAGCTTGGCGGGTGAGCAGTACTTC. It translates to CASSLAGEQYF.

The rearrangement uses TRBV15 and TRBJ1-1; no clear D. V gave up 0 bases and J gave up 3 bases, with 14 bases separating them. This CDR3 has 16 residues. The germline CDR1 and CDR2 sequences are LNHNV and YYDKDF (reference sequence). For the CDR3, the DNA is TGTGCCACCAGCAGAGATCGGGGTGTCCGATACACTGAAGCTTTCTTT. Translated: CATSRDRGVRYTEAFF.

The sample holds a few counts of this clone. The chain has TRBV2 and TRBJ1-2; D gene ambiguous. This CDR3 has 13 amino acids. V was shortened by 4 bases and J by 1 base, with 7 bases between the two germline ends. CDR1 SNHLY and CDR2 FYNNEI come from the germline V gene. The CDR3, as DNA: TGTGCCAGCAGTGCGTCACTTAACTATGGCTACACCTTC. Translated, it gives CASSASLNYGYTF.

V is TRBV7-9 and J is TRBJ1-1; a weak D match, TRBD1 (5 bases). CDR1 is SEHNR and CDR2 is FQNEAQ in the germline V gene (reference sequence). There are 12 residues in the CDR3. V dropped 7 bases and J dropped 4 bases, with 10 bases sitting between them. The CDR3 region has the DNA TGTGCCAGCAAAGGACAAGGCACTGAAGCTTTCTTT. It translates to CASKGQGTEAFF.

Details on this clone: At one end the junction does not follow the germline gene, possibly because of a read error. Other DNA sequences within the sample encode an identical CDR3. This rearrangement joins TRBV27 to TRBJ1-2; D possibly corresponds to TRBD1 (6 bases). This CDR3 contains 14 residues. CDR1 MNHEY and CDR2 SMNVEV come from the germline V gene (reference sequence). The CDR3 region has the DNA TGCGCCAGCAGTCCGCGACAGGAGAACTATGGCTACACCTTC. Its protein is CASSPRQENYGYTF.

This chain uses TRBV6-6 with TRBJ2-7, with D possibly TRBD1 on 7 matching bases. This CDR3 spans 14 amino acids. V was clipped by 8 bases and J by 2 bases, with 16 bases between them. Germline V gene data show CDR1 as MNHNY and CDR2 as SVGAGI (reference sequence). The CDR3 coding sequence is TGTGCCAGCGGGGGGACAGCCCCAACCTACGAGCAGTACTTC. The encoded protein is CASGGTAPTYEQYF.

V and J are TRBV18 and TRBJ2-5; no reliable D call. Germline V gene data show CDR1 as KGHSH and CDR2 as LQKENI. The CDR3 spans 14 residues. V dropped 0 bases and J dropped 10 bases, with 15 bases sitting between them. CDR3 amino acids: CASSPPTSRFSQYF. The DNA for the CDR3 is TGTGCCAGCTCACCACCCACCAGCAGGTTTAGCCAGTACTTC.